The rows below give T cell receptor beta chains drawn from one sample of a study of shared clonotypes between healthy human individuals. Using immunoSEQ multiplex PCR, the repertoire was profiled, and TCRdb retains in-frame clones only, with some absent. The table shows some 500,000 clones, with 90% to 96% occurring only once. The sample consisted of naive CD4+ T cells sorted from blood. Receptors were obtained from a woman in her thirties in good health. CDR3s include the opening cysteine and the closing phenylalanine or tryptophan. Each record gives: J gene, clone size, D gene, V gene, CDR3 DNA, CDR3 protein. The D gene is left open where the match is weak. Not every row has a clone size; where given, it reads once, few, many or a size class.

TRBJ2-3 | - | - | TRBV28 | TGTGCCAGCAGTATTCCGGGACGCAGCGCCATCACAGATACGCAGTATTTT | CASSIPGRSAITDTQYF
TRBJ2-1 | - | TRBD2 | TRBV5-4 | TGTGCCAGCAGCTCAACCGGGACTAGTCGTGATGAGCAGTTCTTC | CASSSTGTSRDEQFF
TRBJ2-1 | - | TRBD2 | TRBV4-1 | TGCGCCAGCAGCCAAGGGAGACTAGCGGGAGGCCGCTACAATGAGCAGTTCTTC | CASSQGRLAGGRYNEQFF
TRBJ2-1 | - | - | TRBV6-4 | TGTGCCAGCAGTCAGGGGCTTACACCCAATGAGCAGTTCTTC | CASSQGLTPNEQFF
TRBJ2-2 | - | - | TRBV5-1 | TGCGCCAGCAGCTTGGGGGGCGCGAACACCGGGGAGCTGTTTTTT | CASSLGGANTGELFF
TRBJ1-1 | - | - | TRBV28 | TGTGCCAGCAGTTTAAGCAGGATGAACACTGAAGCTTTCTTT | CASSLSRMNTEAFF
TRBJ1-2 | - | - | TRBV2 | TGTGCCAGCACCTGGAACAGGTTGGATGGCTACACCTTC | CASTWNRLDGYTF
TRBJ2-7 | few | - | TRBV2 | TGTGCCAGCGGGGGTGGGTCATACGAGCAGTACTTC | CASGGGSYEQYF
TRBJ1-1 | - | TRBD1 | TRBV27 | TGTGCCAGCAGTTTATTCGCCAGGGGGAGCATGAACACTGAAGCTTTCTTT | CASSLFARGSMNTEAFF
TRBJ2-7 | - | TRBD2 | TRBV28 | TGTGCCAGCAGGTCAAGCGGGAGGCCTTCCTACGAGCAGTACTTC | CASRSSGRPSYEQYF
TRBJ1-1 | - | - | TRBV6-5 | TGTGCCAGCAAAACCTTTATGAACACTGAAGCTTTCTTT | CASKTFMNTEAFF
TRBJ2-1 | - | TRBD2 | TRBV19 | TGTGCCAGTGTTCGATCTAGCGGGAGTAAAGGCGGTGAGCAGTTCTTC | CASVRSSGSKGGEQFF
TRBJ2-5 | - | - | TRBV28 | TGTGCCAGCACCTGGAGCGGGCGCCAAGAGACCCAGTACTTC | CASTWSGRQETQYF
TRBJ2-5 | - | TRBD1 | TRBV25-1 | TGTGCCAGCAGTGAACCCGACAGGGGAGAGACCCAGTACTTC | CASSEPDRGETQYF
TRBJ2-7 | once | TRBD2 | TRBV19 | TGTGCCAGTAGTACGACTAGCGGGAGCGGTTCCGAGCAGTACTTC | CASSTTSGSGSEQYF
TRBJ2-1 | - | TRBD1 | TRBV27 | TGTGCCAGCAGTTTACCCGGGACAGGGTCACAGAAGCAGTTCTTC | CASSLPGTGSQKQFF
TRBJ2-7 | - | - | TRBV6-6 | TGTGCCAGCAGTTTAAGCGGTACCCCTGGGGAGCAGTACTTC | CASSLSGTPGEQYF
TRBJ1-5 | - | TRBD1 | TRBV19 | TGTGCCAGTAGTAGACAGGGAACAGGCAATCAGCCCCAGCATTTT | CASSRQGTGNQPQHF
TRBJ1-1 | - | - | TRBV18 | TGTGCCAGCTCACCACCGGGCGGAGAAGCTTTCTTT | CASSPPGGEAFF
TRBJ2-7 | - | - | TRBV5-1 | TGCGCCAGCAGCTTCCGTGCTAGCGTCTCCTACGAGCAGTACTTC | CASSFRASVSYEQYF
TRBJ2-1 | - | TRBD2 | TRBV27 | TGTGCCAGCACCGGGACTAGCGGGAGGTACTCCTACAATGAGCAGTTCTTC | CASTGTSGRYSYNEQFF
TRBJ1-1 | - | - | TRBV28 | TGTGCCAGCAGTTTCATGAACACTGAAGCTTTCTTT | CASSFMNTEAFF
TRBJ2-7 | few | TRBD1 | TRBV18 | TGTGCCAGCTCTCTCAGGTTAGACAGGGGAACCTACGAGCAGTACTTC | CASSLRLDRGTYEQYF
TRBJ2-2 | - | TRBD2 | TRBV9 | TGTGCCAGCGGGGGACTAGCGGGTTCACCCGGGGAGCTGTTTTTT | CASGGLAGSPGELFF
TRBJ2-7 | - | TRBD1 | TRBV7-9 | TGTGCCAGCAGCCCACTGGGGACAGGGGTTGGCGAGCAGTACTTC | CASSPLGTGVGEQYF
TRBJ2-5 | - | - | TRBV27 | TGTGCCAGCAGGAGAATGGTAGCGGAAGAAGAGGCCCAGTACTTC | CASRRMVAEEEAQYF
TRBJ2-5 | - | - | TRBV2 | TGTGCCAGTACCTACCAAGAGACCCAGTACTTC | CASTYQETQYF
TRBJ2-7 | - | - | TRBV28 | TGTGCCAGCAGGCAGAGATTTTACGAGCAGTACTTC | CASRQRFYEQYF
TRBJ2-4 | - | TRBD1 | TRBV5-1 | TGCGCCAGCAGCTCTTACGGGACAGGGGGCTTCTGGACCAAAAACATTCAGTACTTC | CASSSYGTGGFWTKNIQYF
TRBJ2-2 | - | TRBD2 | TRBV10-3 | TGTGCCATCAGTGATTACCTAGCGGGGGACAACACCGGGGAGCTGTTTTTT | CAISDYLAGDNTGELFF
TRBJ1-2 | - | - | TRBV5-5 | TGTGCCAGCAGCTTGTCGGTCAGGGCTAACTATGGCTACACCTTC | CASSLSVRANYGYTF
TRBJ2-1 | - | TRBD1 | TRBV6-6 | TGTGCCAGCAGTGGGACAGGCCTCAGCTACAATGAGCAGTTCTTC | CASSGTGLSYNEQFF
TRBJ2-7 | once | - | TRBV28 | TGTGCCAGCAGCCCGAGTACAGGGCCCTACGAGCAGTACTTC | CASSPSTGPYEQYF
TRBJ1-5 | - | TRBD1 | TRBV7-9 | TGTGCCAGCAGCTTAGTCGGACAGGGGACCAATCAGCCCCAGCATTTT | CASSLVGQGTNQPQHF
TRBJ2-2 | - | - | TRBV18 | TGTGCCAGCTCACCGGAGGACACCGGGGAGCTGTTTTTT | CASSPEDTGELFF
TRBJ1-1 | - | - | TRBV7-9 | TGTGCCAGCAGCCAAACGGATGGTCCTTTCTTT | CASSQTDGPFF
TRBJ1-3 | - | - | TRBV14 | TGTGCCAGCAGCTCGAGTATCTCTGGAAACACCATATATTTT | CASSSSISGNTIYF
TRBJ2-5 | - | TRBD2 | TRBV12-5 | TGTGCTAGTGGTTTGGGAAAGAGAGCGGGATGGTACCAAGAGACCCAGTACTTC | CASGLGKRAGWYQETQYF
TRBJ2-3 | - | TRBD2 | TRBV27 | TGTGCCAGCAGTCCCCGTAGTAGCGGGAGGGATACGCAGTATTTT | CASSPRSSGRDTQYF
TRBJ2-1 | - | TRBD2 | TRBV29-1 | TGCAGCGTTGAAGGGACTAGCGGGAGCTCCTACAATGAGCAGTTCTTC | CSVEGTSGSSYNEQFF
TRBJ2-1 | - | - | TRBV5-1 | TGCGCCAGCAGCTTTGTCGGGGGCGATGAGCAGTTCTTC | CASSFVGGDEQFF